This TCR beta chain was captured in a study of T cells in Graves' hyperthyroidism and ophthalmopathy. Amplified TCR beta CDR3 regions came from RNA transcripts. In the first-round RT-PCR of the TCR CDR3, the HTBI primer set was used. MiXCR was run by TCRdb on the multiplex PCR reads, yielding one entry per CDR3 protein. Of approximately 400,000 distinct CDR3 sequences in the sample, roughly 18% were seen once. The trim removed 8 bases at V and 5 bases at J, leaving 9 bases unmatched. The CDR3 is 14 residues long. The germline CDR1 and CDR2 sequences are SNHLY and FYNNEI. Based on clinical symptoms, serum thyroxine and TRAb, thyroid ultrasound and orbital computed tomography, diagnoses were reached.

This TCR was sampled from a man younger than 35 with Graves' ophthalmopathy. The material sequenced was blood. The chain recombines TRBV2 with TRBJ2-1, with 7 bases matching TRBD1. The CDR3 loop is CASSGQIFHNEQFF. As DNA, the CDR3 is TGTGCCAGCTCGGGACAGATATTCCACAATGAGCAGTTCTTC.